This TCR beta chain stems from a study of blood T cell repertoires in COVID-19. Overall study: The study drew acute and convalescent COVID-19 samples from the United States, Italy and Spain. In each case, the material was cDNA or gDNA derived from T cells, B-cell-depleted T cells, or PBMCs.

In the source study's methods: Amplifying reference gene primers gave estimates of nucleated cell counts. This table comes from immunoSEQ multiplex PCR, and its TCRdb copy is limited to in-frame clones, with some not included. V, J and clone size are taken as reported in that table, and D and trimming were inferred from the DNA itself. Found here are under 200,000 clones, about 87% of them singletons; the top ten hold under 30%. Trimming pared 3 bases from V and 3 bases from J, leaving 8 bases between. This CDR3 is 14 amino acids long. The germline gives CDR1 MNHEY, CDR2 SVGAGI. J is TRBJ1-4 and V is TRBV6-5; tentative D call: TRBD1 (5 bases). Sequencing used peripheral blood. The source of this sequence is a man aged 55 to 70 with acute or convalescent COVID-19. CDR3 amino acids: CASSYGRANEKLFF. CDR3 nucleotide sequence: TGTGCCAGCAGTTATGGCAGGGCTAATGAAAAACTGTTTTTT.